This T cell receptor (beta chain) was sequenced in a study of blood T cell repertoires in COVID-19. Across the whole study: COVID-19 samples, acute and convalescent, were from the United States, Italy and Spain. PBMCs, B-cell-depleted T cells, or T cells were the source of the cDNA or gDNA that made up the material.

How the authors handled the data: Reference gene primers were amplified, and this amplification served to estimate nucleated cell counts. The table came from immunoSEQ multiplex PCR; TCRdb's copy has only in-frame clones and leaves some out. That table is the source of V, J and clone size, and D and trimming were worked out from the DNA. The sample contains 150,000 to 160,000 clones, roughly 80% of which appear only once. Sample: peripheral blood. The clonotype comes from an older woman with acute or convalescent COVID-19.

The CDR3 sequence is CASSFRRVAGGSGANVLTF. In nucleotides, the CDR3 is TGTGCCAGCAGTTTTCGGAGGGTGGCAGGGGGCTCCGGGGCCAACGTCCTGACTTTC. This chain links TRBV27 with TRBJ2-6; 8 positions agree with TRBD1. Trimming took 3 bases from V and 4 from J; bases not matched to a gene: 14. Germline V gene lookup returns CDR1 MNHEY and CDR2 SMNVEV (reference sequence). This CDR3 contains 19 residues.